This T cell receptor (beta chain) was retrieved from a study of T cell responses to AZD1222 COVID-19 vaccine. Notes on the study in general: Vaccination with two AZD1222 doses was followed by a rise in Spike-specific TCR breadth and depth. The donor cohort was predominantly white British with a female majority, and clonal diversity may have been underestimated. It was only a handful of AZD1222 recipients who were seropositive at baseline. Sampled repertoires all dated from after the peak T cell response.

Data came from immunoSEQ multiplex PCR; TCRdb stores just in-frame clones and leaves some out. The table shows 110,000 or so clones, with about 86% occurring only once. There are 19 residues in the CDR3. With 2 bases clipped from V and 0 bases from J, the junction kept 12 bases outside the gene matches. Germline V gives CDR1 MDHEN, CDR2 SYDVKM. In the case of this clone: Antigen: not known.

This receptor was taken from an adult who received the AZD1222 COVID-19 vaccine. The genes are TRBV28 and TRBJ2-3; the match to TRBD2 covers 9 bases. This specimen consisted of peripheral blood, obtained 28 days after the second AZD1222 dose. The DNA for the CDR3 is TGTGCCAGCAGTTTACCCAGCGGGAGGACCATCTCTAGCACAGATACGCAGTATTTT. Protein: CASSLPSGRTISSTDTQYF.